The clone carrying this T cell receptor beta chain came up a few times. What it binds is unknown. This sample is drawn from a study of T-cell reconstitution after alpha-beta-depleted transplantation in children. Study outcomes and limitations: Elevated TCRbeta diversity at day 60 was traced, in some patients, to surviving recipient T cells and thymic progenitors. One year post-transplant, T-cell counts and diversity were largely derived from T cells produced anew.

As it was prepared, the TCRbeta library received unique molecular identifiers. TCRdb re-analysed the PCR reads in MiXCR, keeping a single row per CDR3 protein. The repertoire consists of around 190,000 distinct CDR3 sequences, with approximately 6.3% occurring once and the leading ten covering just over 5.5%. The CDR3 runs to 13 residues. The V end lost 2 bases, the J end lost 3 bases, and 7 bases lay between the germline ends. This specimen was PBMCs, taken before TCRalphabeta/CD19-depleted stem cell transplant. The chain recombines TRBV12-3 or TRBV12-4 with TRBJ1-1, with D hard to call. The source of this sequence is a boy younger than 10 with acute lymphoblastic leukemia, due to receive a stem cell transplant. CDR3 nucleotide sequence: TGTGCCAGCAGTTTATCTCAGGACACTGAAGCTTTCTTT. This sequence encodes CASSLSQDTEAFF.